The clone carrying this T cell receptor beta chain was observed many times. The target antigen is unknown. These data belong to a study of CD8 T cells in ankylosing spondylitis. Study observations and caveats: Significant enrichment of disease-linked clones was reportedly seen in matched ankylosing spondylitis synovial fluid. Clones linked to the disease showed a CD8+ phenotype. They occurred at relatively low frequencies in peripheral blood. Blood from ankylosing spondylitis patients appeared to carry a characteristic roughly 8-variant TCR beta motif. Earlier literature documents some of the motif variants in reactive arthritis synovial fluid and blood.

Making the TCR beta libraries involved quantitative 5'-RACE with molecular barcodes. One entry per CDR3 protein results from TCRdb running MiXCR on the 5' RACE reads. Of about 460,000 distinct CDR3 sequences listed, approximately 5.3% were seen once; the top ten hold approximately 4%. Trimming took off 1 base at V and 1 base at J, with 13 bases between the two ends. Germline V CDR1 and CDR2: SNHLY, FYNNEI. The CDR3 loop spans 16 amino acids. Sequencing was carried out using blood, either unsorted or a sorted T cell fraction (not recorded which). This clonotype was sampled from a male donor with ankylosing spondylitis. This chain uses TRBV2 with TRBJ2-5; D is possibly TRBD1 (6 bases). The CDR3: CASSEGQDRLQETQYF. The CDR3 nucleotides are TGTGCCAGCAGTGAAGGACAGGACAGACTCCAAGAGACCCAGTACTTC.